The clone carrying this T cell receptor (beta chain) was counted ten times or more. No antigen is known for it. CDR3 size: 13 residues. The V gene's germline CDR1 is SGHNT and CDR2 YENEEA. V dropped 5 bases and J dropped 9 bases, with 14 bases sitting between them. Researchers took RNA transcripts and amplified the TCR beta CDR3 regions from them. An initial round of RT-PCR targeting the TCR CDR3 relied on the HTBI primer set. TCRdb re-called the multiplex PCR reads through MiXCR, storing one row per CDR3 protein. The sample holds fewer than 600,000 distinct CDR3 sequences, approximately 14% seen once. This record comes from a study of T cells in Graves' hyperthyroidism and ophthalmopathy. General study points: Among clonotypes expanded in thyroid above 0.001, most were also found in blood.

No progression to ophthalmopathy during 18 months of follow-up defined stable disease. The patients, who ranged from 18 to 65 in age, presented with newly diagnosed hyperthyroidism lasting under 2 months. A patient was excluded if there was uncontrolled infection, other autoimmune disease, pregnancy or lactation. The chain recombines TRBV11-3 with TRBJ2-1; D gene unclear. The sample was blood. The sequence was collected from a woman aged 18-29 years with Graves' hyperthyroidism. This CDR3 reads CASSPTQVGEQFF. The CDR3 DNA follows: TGTGCCAGCAGCCCGACCCAGGTGGGTGAGCAGTTCTTC.